This TCR beta chain was found in a study of T cell changes during pregnancy in multiple sclerosis. About this clone: Germline is not matched at one junction end, which may reflect a read error.

Assay: immunoSEQ multiplex PCR; the TCRdb copy retains only in-frame clones and omits some. Altogether over 50,000 clones are present, around 90% being singletons, with the ten largest covering 1.7%. CDR3 length: 13 residues. Germline V lookup: CDR1 LGHNA, CDR2 YSLEER. This chain connects TRBV4-3 to TRBJ1-2; D may be TRBD1 (5 bases). The clonotype comes from a female donor with multiple sclerosis, enrolled in a pregnancy study. The sequencing here drew on peripheral blood, taken in the first trimester of pregnancy. CDR3 residues: CASSQGPSLDKLF. The CDR3 coding sequence is TGCGCCAGCAGCCAAGGCCCCTCATTGGACAAGCTCTTC.